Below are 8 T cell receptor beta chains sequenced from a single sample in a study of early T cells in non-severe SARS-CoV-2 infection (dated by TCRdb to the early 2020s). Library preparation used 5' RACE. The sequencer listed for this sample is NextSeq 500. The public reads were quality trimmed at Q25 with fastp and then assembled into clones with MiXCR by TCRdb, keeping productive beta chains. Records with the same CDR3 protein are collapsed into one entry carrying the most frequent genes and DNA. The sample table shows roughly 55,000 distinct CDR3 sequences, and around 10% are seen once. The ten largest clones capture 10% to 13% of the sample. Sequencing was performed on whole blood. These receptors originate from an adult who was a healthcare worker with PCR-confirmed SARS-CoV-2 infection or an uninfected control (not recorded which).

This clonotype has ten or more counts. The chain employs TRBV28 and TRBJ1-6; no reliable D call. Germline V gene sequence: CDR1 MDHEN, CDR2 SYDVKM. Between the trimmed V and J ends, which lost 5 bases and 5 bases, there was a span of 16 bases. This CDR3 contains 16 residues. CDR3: CASSPPRQTNNSPLHF. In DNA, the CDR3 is TGTGCCAGCAGTCCCCCCCGACAAACAAATAATTCACCCCTCCACTTT.

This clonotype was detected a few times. In nucleotides, the CDR3 is TGTGCCAGCTCACCACGTTCAGGGCCCTCTGGAAACACCATATATTTT. It codes for CASSPRSGPSGNTIYF. The chain recombines TRBV18 with TRBJ1-3; D might be TRBD1 (5 bases). The CDR3 runs to 16 residues. Germline CDR1 KGHSH, CDR2 LQKENI. With 1 base removed from V and 0 bases from J, the gap between germline ends came to 10 bases. The full variable domain, completed using reference TRBV18 and TRBJ1-3, is NAGVMQNPRHLVRRRGQEARLRCSPMKGHSHVYWYRQLPEEGLKFMVYLQKENIIDESGMPKERFSAEFPKEGPSILRIQQVVRGDSAAYFCASSPRSGPSGNTIYFGEGSWLTVV.

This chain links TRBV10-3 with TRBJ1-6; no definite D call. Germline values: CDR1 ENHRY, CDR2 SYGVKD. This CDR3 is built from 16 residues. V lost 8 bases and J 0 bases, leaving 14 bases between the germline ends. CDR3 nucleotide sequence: TGTGCCATCGAGTGGTGTTGGGTCTCCTATAATTCACCCCTCCACTTT. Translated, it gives CAIEWCWVSYNSPLHF.

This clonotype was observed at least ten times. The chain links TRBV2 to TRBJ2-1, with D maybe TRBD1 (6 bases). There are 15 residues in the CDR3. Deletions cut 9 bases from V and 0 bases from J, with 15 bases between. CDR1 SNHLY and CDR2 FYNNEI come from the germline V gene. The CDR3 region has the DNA TGTGCCAGTGAGGCAGGGGCCCACTCCTACAATGAGCAGTTCTTC. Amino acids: CASEAGAHSYNEQFF.

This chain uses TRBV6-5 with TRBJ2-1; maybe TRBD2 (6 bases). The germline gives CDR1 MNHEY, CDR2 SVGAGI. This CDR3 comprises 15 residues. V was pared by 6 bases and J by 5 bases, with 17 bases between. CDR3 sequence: CASRTWDGGDNEQFF. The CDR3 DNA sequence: TGTGCCAGCAGGACTTGGGACGGGGGAGACAATGAGCAGTTCTTC.

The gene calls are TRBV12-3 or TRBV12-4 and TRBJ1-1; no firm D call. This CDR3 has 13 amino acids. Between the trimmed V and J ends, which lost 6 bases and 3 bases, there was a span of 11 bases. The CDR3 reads CASRGTTYTEAFF. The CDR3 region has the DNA TGTGCCAGCAGGGGAACAACTTACACTGAAGCTTTCTTT.

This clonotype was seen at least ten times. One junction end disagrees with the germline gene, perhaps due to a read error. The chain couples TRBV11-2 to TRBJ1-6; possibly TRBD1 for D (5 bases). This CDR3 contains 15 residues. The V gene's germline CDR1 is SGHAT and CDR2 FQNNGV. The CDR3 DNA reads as TGTGCCAGCAGGCACCCGGGACCGTCGGCTTCACCCCTCCATTTT. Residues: CASRHPGPSASPLHF.

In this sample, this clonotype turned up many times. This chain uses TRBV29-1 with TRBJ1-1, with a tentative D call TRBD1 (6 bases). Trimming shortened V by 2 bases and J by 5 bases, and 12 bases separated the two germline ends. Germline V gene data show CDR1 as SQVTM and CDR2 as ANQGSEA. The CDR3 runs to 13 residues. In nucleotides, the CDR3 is TGCAGCGTTGAATGGGGGGCTGGGACTGAAGCTTTCTTT. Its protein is CSVEWGAGTEAFF. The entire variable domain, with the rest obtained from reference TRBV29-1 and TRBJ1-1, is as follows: SAVISQKPSRDICQRGTSLTIQCQVDSQVTMMFWYRQQPGQSLTLIATANQGSEATYESGFVIDKFPISRPNLTFSTLTVSNMSPEDSSIYLCSVEWGAGTEAFFGQGTRLTVV.